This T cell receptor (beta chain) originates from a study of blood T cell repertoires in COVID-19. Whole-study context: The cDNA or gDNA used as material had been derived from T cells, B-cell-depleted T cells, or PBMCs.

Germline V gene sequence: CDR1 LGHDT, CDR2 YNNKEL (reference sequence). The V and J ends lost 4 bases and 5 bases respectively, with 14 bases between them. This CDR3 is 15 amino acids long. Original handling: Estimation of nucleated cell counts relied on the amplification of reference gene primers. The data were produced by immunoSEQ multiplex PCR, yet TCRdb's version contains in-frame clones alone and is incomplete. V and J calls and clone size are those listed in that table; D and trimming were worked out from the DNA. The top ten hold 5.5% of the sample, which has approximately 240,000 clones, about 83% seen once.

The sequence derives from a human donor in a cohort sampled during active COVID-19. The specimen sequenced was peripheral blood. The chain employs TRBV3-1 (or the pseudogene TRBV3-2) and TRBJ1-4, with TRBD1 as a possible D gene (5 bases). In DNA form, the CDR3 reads TGTGCCAGCAGCCTAGTCGCGGACACCAATGAAAAACTGTTTTTT. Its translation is CASSLVADTNEKLFF.